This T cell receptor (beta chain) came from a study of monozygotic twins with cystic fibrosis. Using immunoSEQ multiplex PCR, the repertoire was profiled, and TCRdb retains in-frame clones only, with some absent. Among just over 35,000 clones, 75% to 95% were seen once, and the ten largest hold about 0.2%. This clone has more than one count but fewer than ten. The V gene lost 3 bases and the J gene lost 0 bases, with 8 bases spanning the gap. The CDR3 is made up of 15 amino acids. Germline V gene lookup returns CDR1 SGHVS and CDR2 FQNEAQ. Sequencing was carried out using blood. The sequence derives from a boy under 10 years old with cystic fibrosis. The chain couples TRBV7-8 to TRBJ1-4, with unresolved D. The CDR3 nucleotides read TGTGCCAGCAGCTTCGGAGATGCAACTAATGAAAAACTGTTTTTT. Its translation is CASSFGDATNEKLFF.